The clone carrying this T cell receptor (beta chain) was found a few times. The sample comes from a study of cytotoxic CD8 clonotypes in ibrutinib-treated CLL. Data came from immunoSEQ multiplex PCR; TCRdb stores just in-frame clones and leaves some out. The data show about 310,000 clones, with roughly 79% seen just once and about 6.3% held by the top ten. This sample comprised PBMCs, obtained before ibrutinib treatment. This sequence originates from a human donor with chronic lymphocytic leukemia.

The CDR3 is CASNFGFSDTQYF. CDR3 coding DNA: TGTGCCAGTAACTTTGGCTTTTCAGATACGCAGTATTTT. The chain employs TRBV19 and TRBJ2-3; D is unclear. CDR3 length: 13 amino acids. In germline, CDR1 is LNHDA, CDR2 SQIVND (reference sequence). V lost 7 bases to trimming and J lost 4 bases, with 12 bases between them.